These 17 T cell receptor beta chains were all obtained from the same sample, sequenced in a study of T cell responses to AZD1222 COVID-19 vaccine. Libraries were prepared by immunoSEQ multiplex PCR; TCRdb keeps only in-frame clonotypes and omits some of them. Among 150,000 to 200,000 clones, 85% to 95% were seen once, and the ten largest hold around 0.96%. The source was peripheral blood, collected on day 0 of AZD1222 vaccination. The receptors come from an adult in good health.

The V and J genes are TRBV5-4 and TRBJ1-2, with TRBD1 matching 10 bases. CDR1 SGHNT and CDR2 YYREEE come from the germline V gene (reference sequence). CDR3 size: 17 residues. V dropped 4 bases and J dropped 4; count of bases not matched to a gene: 13. The CDR3 DNA reads TGTGCCAGCAGCCCGGGAGGAGACAGGGGGCGCGCCTATGGCTACACCTTC. Residues: CASSPGGDRGRAYGYTF.

The V gene is TRBV2, the J gene TRBJ2-5; 10 nucleotides match TRBD2. The CDR3 spans 15 residues. CDR1 and CDR2 (germline): SNHLY, FYNNEI. V dropped 3 bases and J dropped 5; count of bases not matched to a gene: 6. The CDR3 bases are TGTGCCAGCAGTGAGAGCGGGGGGGCCTTCGAGACCCAGTACTTC. This encodes CASSESGGAFETQYF.

The CDR3 sequence is CAISGLTSGYNEQFF. Written as DNA, the CDR3 is TGTGCCATCAGTGGCCTGACTAGCGGATACAATGAGCAGTTCTTC. V usage is TRBV10-3 and J usage is TRBJ2-1, with TRBD2 identical over 9 bases. CDR1 is ENHRY and CDR2 is SYGVKD in the germline V gene. Trimming took 4 bases from V and 4 from J; bases not matched to a gene: 5. The CDR3 is 15 residues long.

The rearrangement joins TRBV5-6 to TRBJ1-6, with D perhaps TRBD1 (5 bases). Germline CDR1 and CDR2: SGHDT and YYEEEE. The CDR3 spans 17 residues. V gave up 2 bases and J gave up 7 bases, with 19 bases separating them. The CDR3 sequence: CASSLTTGVSLNSPLHF. The CDR3 bases are TGTGCCAGCAGCTTAACAACGGGGGTTTCCTTGAATTCACCCCTCCACTTT.

This clone showed up just once. The chain has TRBV11-2 and TRBJ2-7; D may be TRBD2 (6 bases). Germline CDR1 is SGHAT and CDR2 is FQNNGV. Trimming took 5 bases from V and 0 from J, leaving 20 bases between them. The CDR3 loop spans 17 amino acids. The chain's CDR3 is CASSQGRGAVVSYEQYF. CDR3 sequence (DNA): TGTGCCAGCAGCCAAGGTCGCGGGGCAGTGGTCTCCTACGAGCAGTACTTC.

J is TRBJ2-2 and V is TRBV2; perhaps TRBD1 as D (6 bases). CDR1 and CDR2 (germline): SNHLY, FYNNEI. The germline V and J ends were trimmed by 11 bases and 7 bases, with 20 bases remaining between them. The CDR3 sequence is 14 residues long. CDR3: CAGRGQPQGGELFF. As DNA, the CDR3 is TGTGCCGGGAGAGGACAGCCTCAGGGCGGGGAGCTGTTTTTT.

This chain links TRBV5-1 with TRBJ2-3; D not resolved. From germline, CDR1 is SGHRS and CDR2 YFSETQ. V lost 3 bases and J lost 2, with 10 bases in between. This CDR3 spans 14 amino acids. The CDR3 DNA reads TGCGCCAGCAGCTCCAGGAGCTCCACAGATACGCAGTATTTT. Its translation is CASSSRSSTDTQYF.

The chain recombines TRBV6-5 with TRBJ2-1; 9 nucleotides match TRBD2. V was clipped by 2 bases and J by 5 bases; unmatched bases: 4. The germline V gene has CDR1 MNHEY and CDR2 SVGAGI. The CDR3 runs to 15 residues. The CDR3 bases are TGTGCCAGCAGTTACAACCTAGCGGGGCACAATGAGCAGTTCTTC. It codes for CASSYNLAGHNEQFF.

CDR3 sequence: CAISRLAGGTDTQYF. The CDR3 bases are TGTGCCATCAGTCGTCTAGCGGGGGGGACGGATACGCAGTATTTT. V usage is TRBV10-3 and J usage is TRBJ2-3; TRBD2 aligns across 12 bases. The CDR3 consists of 15 residues. Germline loops: CDR1 ENHRY, CDR2 SYGVKD. The trim removed 5 bases at V and 6 bases at J, leaving 6 bases unmatched.

The genes are TRBV5-1 and TRBJ2-5; TRBD2 matches at 7 bases. CDR3 length: 14 amino acids. V shed 5 bases, J shed 7 bases, and the junction held 11 bases outside the gene matches. Germline V gene lookup returns CDR1 SGHRS and CDR2 YFSETQ. For the CDR3, the DNA is TGCGCCAGCAGTCAGGCCAGGAGGGAGGGGACCCAGTACTTC. Translating it yields CASSQARREGTQYF. The full variable domain, completed using reference TRBV5-1 and TRBJ2-5, is KAGVTQTPRYLIKTRGQQVTLSCSPISGHRSVSWYQQTPGQGLQFLFEYFSETQRNKGNFPGRFSGRQFSNSRSEMNVSTLELGDSALYLCASSQARREGTQYFGPGTRLLVL.

The rearrangement joins TRBV6-2 or TRBV6-3 to TRBJ1-2; 8 bases match TRBD1. The CDR3 has 15 amino acids. Unmatched junction bases numbered 3, after V lost 0 bases and J lost 3 bases. The V gene's germline CDR1 is MNHEY and CDR2 SVGEGT. The CDR3: CASSYSGQGHYGYTF. DNA for the CDR3: TGTGCCAGCAGTTACTCCGGACAGGGCCACTATGGCTACACCTTC.

The chain couples TRBV5-1 to TRBJ2-7, with D maybe TRBD1 (5 bases). Germline V CDR1 and CDR2: SGHRS, YFSETQ. V lost 0 bases and J lost 2, with 18 bases in between. This CDR3 has 17 residues. The CDR3 DNA follows: TGCGCCAGCAGCTTGGCCTTTGCGACAGCCCGGCCCTACGAGCAGTACTTC. Its protein product is CASSLAFATARPYEQYF.

V is TRBV6-5 and J is TRBJ1-2; the match to TRBD1 covers 8 bases. Germline assignment: CDR1 MNHEY and CDR2 SVGAGI. Unmatched junction bases numbered 3, after V lost 0 bases and J lost 0 bases. CDR3 length: 16 residues. CDR3: CASSYSRTGPNYGYTF. DNA for the CDR3: TGTGCCAGCAGTTACTCGCGGACAGGGCCTAACTATGGCTACACCTTC.

The V call is TRBV6-5, the J call TRBJ1-2, with D possibly matching TRBD1 (6 bases). Germline V gene data show CDR1 as MNHEY and CDR2 as SVGAGI. V was trimmed by 4 bases and J by 4 bases, leaving 10 bases between them. CDR3 size: 13 residues. The CDR3, as DNA: TGTGCCAGCAGTTCGCGGGGGGCCTATGGCTACACCTTC. Its translation: CASSSRGAYGYTF.

This clone was observed a single time. The chain is built from TRBV5-4 and TRBJ1-4, with 7 bases matching TRBD1. Germline CDR1 SGHNT, CDR2 YYREEE (reference sequence). This CDR3 spans 17 amino acids. Unmatched junction bases numbered 8, after V lost 0 bases and J lost 3 bases. The CDR3 here is CASSLGPPGQSNEKLFF. The DNA for the CDR3 is TGTGCCAGCAGCTTGGGACCCCCGGGACAGTCTAATGAAAAACTGTTTTTT.

The V and J genes are TRBV5-4 and TRBJ1-2; maybe TRBD1 (6 bases). V was cut by 0 bases and J by 4 bases, with 10 bases left in between. The V gene's germline CDR1 is SGHNT and CDR2 YYREEE (reference sequence). The CDR3 has 14 residues. CDR3 in amino acids: CASSLAVDSYGYTF. CDR3 DNA: TGTGCCAGCAGCTTGGCCGTGGACAGCTATGGCTACACCTTC. The full variable domain, in which reference TRBV5-4 and TRBJ1-2 provide the parts outside the CDR3, is ETGVTQSPTHLIKTRGQQVTLRCSSQSGHNTVSWYQQALGQGPQFIFQYYREEENGRGNFPPRFSGLQFPNYSSELNVNALELDDSALYLCASSLAVDSYGYTFGSGTRLTVV.

The chain links TRBV5-8 to TRBJ1-5, with TRBD1 matching 7 bases. The CDR3 extends over 15 amino acids. J was trimmed by 4 bases and V by 4 bases; bases with no gene match: 8. Germline V gives CDR1 SGHTS, CDR2 YDEGEE. CDR3 coding DNA: TGTGCCAGCAGCGGAAGACAGGGCCAGAATCAGCCCCAGCATTTT. It codes for CASSGRQGQNQPQHF.